This is a list of T cell receptor beta chains from one sample in a study of response to subunit inactivated influenza vaccine. Each CDR3 protein gets one entry after TCRdb re-called the RT-PCR reads with MiXCR. The sample lists 550,000 to 800,000 distinct CDR3 sequences; about 15% were seen once. Sequencing was performed on PBMCs from blood, taken about 14 days before vaccination. The receptors come from a man in his forties or fifties who received an inactivated influenza vaccine. Each CDR3 is given with its conserved first and last residue. Fields, in order: J gene, clone size, V gene, D gene, CDR3 DNA, CDR3 protein. A D gene is named only where the DNA matches it firmly. Part of the rows lack a size; the others show once, few, many or a class for expanded clones.

j_gene: TRBJ2-1; abundance: .; v_gene: TRBV20-1; d_gene: TRBD2; CDR3nt: TGCAGTTCAGCGGGAGGGCGGTCCTACAATGAGCAGTTCTTC; CDR3aa: CSSAGGRSYNEQFF
j_gene: TRBJ2-1; abundance: few; v_gene: TRBV11-2; d_gene: TRBD2; CDR3nt: TGTGCCAGCAGCCGACTAGCGGGAGCTCCCGAGGGCAATGAGCAGTTCTTC; CDR3aa: CASSRLAGAPEGNEQFF
j_gene: TRBJ2-1; abundance: few; v_gene: TRBV14; d_gene: .; CDR3nt: TGTGCCAGCAGCCAGGTTGTGGGTGATTATGATTTCAATGAGCAGTTCTTC; CDR3aa: CASSQVVGDYDFNEQFF
j_gene: TRBJ2-2; abundance: .; v_gene: TRBV30; d_gene: .; CDR3nt: TGTGCCTGGAGTCAGGATCTCACCGGGGAGCTGTTTTTT; CDR3aa: CAWSQDLTGELFF
j_gene: TRBJ2-5; abundance: few; v_gene: TRBV12-3/TRBV12-4; d_gene: TRBD2; CDR3nt: TGTGCCAGCAGCCTCATCGGGGGCGGGGGGGAAAAGACCCAGTACTTC; CDR3aa: CASSLIGGGGEKTQYF
j_gene: TRBJ1-1; abundance: few; v_gene: TRBV20-1; d_gene: TRBD1; CDR3nt: TGCAGTGCTAGATCCCACAGGGGTTCCACTGAAGCTTTCTTT; CDR3aa: CSARSHRGSTEAFF
j_gene: TRBJ2-7; abundance: .; v_gene: TRBV18; d_gene: .; CDR3nt: TGTGCCAGCTCACCCGGCAATCCCCTTTACGAGCAGTACTTC; CDR3aa: CASSPGNPLYEQYF
j_gene: TRBJ2-1; abundance: few; v_gene: TRBV14; d_gene: TRBD1; CDR3nt: TGTGCCAGCAGCCATGGCCGGGACCCAGGGGGCTACAATGAGCAGTTCTTC; CDR3aa: CASSHGRDPGGYNEQFF
j_gene: TRBJ2-7; abundance: few; v_gene: TRBV12-3/TRBV12-4; d_gene: .; CDR3nt: TGTGCCAGCAGTTTCCGAAGCGGAACGGCGCGATACGAGCAGTACTTC; CDR3aa: CASSFRSGTARYEQYF
j_gene: TRBJ2-7; abundance: .; v_gene: TRBV15; d_gene: .; CDR3nt: TGTGCCACCAGCAGAGATGGCTGGCTGGGGTACGAGCAGTACTTC; CDR3aa: CATSRDGWLGYEQYF
j_gene: TRBJ1-1; abundance: .; v_gene: TRBV6-5; d_gene: .; CDR3nt: TGTGCCAGCAGCTACGGTTCATCGACCACTGAAGCTTTCTTT; CDR3aa: CASSYGSSTTEAFF
j_gene: TRBJ2-3; abundance: .; v_gene: TRBV5-5; d_gene: TRBD2; CDR3nt: TGTGCCAGCAGGGTGGTAGGACTAGCGGCAGCAGATACGCAGTATTTT; CDR3aa: CASRVVGLAAADTQYF
j_gene: TRBJ2-7; abundance: .; v_gene: TRBV7-9; d_gene: .; CDR3nt: TGTGCCAGCAGCTTAGCGTTCGACAGAGGATCCTACGAGCAGTACTTC; CDR3aa: CASSLAFDRGSYEQYF
j_gene: TRBJ1-1; abundance: few; v_gene: TRBV5-1; d_gene: .; CDR3nt: TGCGCCAGCAGCAAATCGGGGCCGAACACTGAAGCTTTCTTT; CDR3aa: CASSKSGPNTEAFF
j_gene: TRBJ2-5; abundance: few; v_gene: TRBV2; d_gene: .; CDR3nt: TGTGCCAGCAGGGGCAGGGGAGCTGAGACCCAGTACTTC; CDR3aa: CASRGRGAETQYF
j_gene: TRBJ2-7; abundance: .; v_gene: TRBV28; d_gene: TRBD2; CDR3nt: TGTGCCAGCAGTTTTGAACTAGCGGGCGGCGAGCAGTACTTC; CDR3aa: CASSFELAGGEQYF
j_gene: TRBJ2-1; abundance: .; v_gene: TRBV7-6; d_gene: .; CDR3nt: TGTGCCAGCAGCTTAGAACGGACAAACAATGAGCAGTTCTTC; CDR3aa: CASSLERTNNEQFF
j_gene: TRBJ2-1; abundance: .; v_gene: TRBV11-2; d_gene: TRBD1; CDR3nt: TGTGCCAGCAGCCCACGGACAGGGGGGTTAGAGCAGTTCTTC; CDR3aa: CASSPRTGGLEQFF
j_gene: TRBJ2-1; abundance: .; v_gene: TRBV20-1; d_gene: .; CDR3nt: TGCAGTGCCGAAAGTATAATGAGGACCCTTTTGAAGAATGAGCAGTTCTTC; CDR3aa: CSAESIMRTLLKNEQFF
j_gene: TRBJ1-2; abundance: few; v_gene: TRBV5-1; d_gene: .; CDR3nt: TGCGCCAGCAGCTTGGTGGAGGACTATGGCTACACCTTC; CDR3aa: CASSLVEDYGYTF
j_gene: TRBJ2-1; abundance: few; v_gene: TRBV29-1; d_gene: TRBD1; CDR3nt: TGCAGCGTTGCAGGACAGGTCTCCTACAATGAGCAGTTCTTC; CDR3aa: CSVAGQVSYNEQFF
j_gene: TRBJ1-5; abundance: many; v_gene: TRBV25-1; d_gene: .; CDR3nt: TGTGCCAGCAGTGATTGGGGGGAAGGTGTTCAGCCCCAGCATTTT; CDR3aa: CASSDWGEGVQPQHF
j_gene: TRBJ2-3; abundance: many; v_gene: TRBV15; d_gene: TRBD2; CDR3nt: TGTGCCACCAGCAGAGAGGCGGTCTGGGCTAGCGGGAGGGCCTCAGATACGCAGTATTTT; CDR3aa: CATSREAVWASGRASDTQYF
j_gene: TRBJ2-1; abundance: .; v_gene: TRBV10-3; d_gene: .; CDR3nt: TGTGCCATCAGTGCGGGCGGTAATTTAGACAATGAGCAGTTCTTC; CDR3aa: CAISAGGNLDNEQFF
j_gene: TRBJ1-5; abundance: many; v_gene: TRBV7-9; d_gene: TRBD1; CDR3nt: TGTGCCAGCAGCGGGACAGGGGTGGGCAATCAGCCCCAGCATTTT; CDR3aa: CASSGTGVGNQPQHF
j_gene: TRBJ2-7; abundance: many; v_gene: TRBV29-1; d_gene: .; CDR3nt: TGCAGCGTCGGGGGCCTCAAACCCTACGAGCAGTACTTC; CDR3aa: CSVGGLKPYEQYF
j_gene: TRBJ2-3; abundance: few; v_gene: TRBV4-3; d_gene: TRBD2; CDR3nt: TGCGCCAGCAGCCAGGCCGGGACTAGCGGGGGCACAGATACGCAGTATTTT; CDR3aa: CASSQAGTSGGTDTQYF
j_gene: TRBJ1-5; abundance: few; v_gene: TRBV12-3/TRBV12-4; d_gene: .; CDR3nt: TGTGCCAGCAGTCAGGGGAACGGACAGCCCCAGCATTTT; CDR3aa: CASSQGNGQPQHF
j_gene: TRBJ1-1; abundance: .; v_gene: TRBV3-1; d_gene: .; CDR3nt: TGTGCCAGCAGCCAAGCCGGGGGCGGTAGCACTGAAGCTTTCTTT; CDR3aa: CASSQAGGGSTEAFF
j_gene: TRBJ2-7; abundance: few; v_gene: TRBV12-3/TRBV12-4; d_gene: TRBD2; CDR3nt: TGTGCCAGCAGGAAGACTAGCGGGGGGGCTGCCTCGTACGAGCAGTACTTC; CDR3aa: CASRKTSGGAASYEQYF
j_gene: TRBJ2-2; abundance: .; v_gene: TRBV7-6; d_gene: .; CDR3nt: TGTGCCAGCAGCTTAAGACAGAGCAGCACCGGGGAGCTGTTTTTT; CDR3aa: CASSLRQSSTGELFF
j_gene: TRBJ2-1; abundance: .; v_gene: TRBV6-2/TRBV6-3; d_gene: .; CDR3nt: TGTGCCAGCAGTTACGGGGGGCGGGATGAGCAGTTCTTC; CDR3aa: CASSYGGRDEQFF
j_gene: TRBJ2-1; abundance: .; v_gene: TRBV11-2; d_gene: .; CDR3nt: TGTGCCAGCAGCTTGGCCTTGGGGGACCTCTCCTACAATGAGCAGTTCTTC; CDR3aa: CASSLALGDLSYNEQFF
j_gene: TRBJ2-2; abundance: few; v_gene: TRBV3-1; d_gene: .; CDR3nt: TGTGCCAGCGGGCCCCACAGGGCCGGCGGGGAGCTGTTTTTT; CDR3aa: CASGPHRAGGELFF
j_gene: TRBJ1-4; abundance: few; v_gene: TRBV7-9; d_gene: .; CDR3nt: TGTGCCAGCGAAATATTAAATGAAAAACTGTTTTTT; CDR3aa: CASEILNEKLFF
j_gene: TRBJ2-7; abundance: many; v_gene: TRBV24-1; d_gene: .; CDR3nt: TGTGCCACCAGTGATCCAACTAGCTACGAGCAGTACTTC; CDR3aa: CATSDPTSYEQYF
j_gene: TRBJ2-3; abundance: .; v_gene: TRBV5-6; d_gene: .; CDR3nt: TGTGCCAGCAGCCTAAAATGGACAGATACGCAGTATTTT; CDR3aa: CASSLKWTDTQYF
j_gene: TRBJ2-1; abundance: many; v_gene: TRBV5-1; d_gene: .; CDR3nt: TGCGCCAGCAGCACGGACAGCCTCTCCTACAATGAGCAGTTCTTC; CDR3aa: CASSTDSLSYNEQFF
j_gene: TRBJ2-3; abundance: few; v_gene: TRBV29-1; d_gene: .; CDR3nt: TGCAGCGTTGAGGCCTCTTGGGAGGATACGCAGTATTTT; CDR3aa: CSVEASWEDTQYF
j_gene: TRBJ1-4; abundance: few; v_gene: TRBV29-1; d_gene: .; CDR3nt: TGCAGCGTTGCAAGTCGTAGTAATGAAAAACTGTTTTTT; CDR3aa: CSVASRSNEKLFF
j_gene: TRBJ2-7; abundance: .; v_gene: TRBV30; d_gene: .; CDR3nt: TGTGCCTGGAGTGTATTGCGGGGGCTGCGATTCTACGAGCAGTACTTC; CDR3aa: CAWSVLRGLRFYEQYF
j_gene: TRBJ2-3; abundance: .; v_gene: TRBV6-5; d_gene: TRBD2; CDR3nt: TGTGCCAGCAGTTACGGGGCGGGAGTCGGAGATACGCAGTATTTT; CDR3aa: CASSYGAGVGDTQYF
j_gene: TRBJ1-1; abundance: few; v_gene: TRBV29-1; d_gene: TRBD1; CDR3nt: TGCAGCGTCCACGGGGACAGGGATTCCACTGAAGCTTTCTTT; CDR3aa: CSVHGDRDSTEAFF
j_gene: TRBJ2-7; abundance: .; v_gene: TRBV5-1; d_gene: .; CDR3nt: TGCGCCAGCAGACCCGCGGGCGGCACCTTCTCCTACGAGCAGTACTTC; CDR3aa: CASRPAGGTFSYEQYF
j_gene: TRBJ2-3; abundance: .; v_gene: TRBV4-3; d_gene: .; CDR3nt: TGCGCCAGCAGCCAAGATCGGGGGTCGGGGGTGATAGGAGATACGCAGTATTTT; CDR3aa: CASSQDRGSGVIGDTQYF
j_gene: TRBJ2-6; abundance: .; v_gene: TRBV10-3; d_gene: .; CDR3nt: TGTGCCATCAGTGAGTCGTCGGGACGGAGCTCTGGGGCCAACGTCCTGACTTTC; CDR3aa: CAISESSGRSSGANVLTF
j_gene: TRBJ2-2; abundance: .; v_gene: TRBV28; d_gene: .; CDR3nt: TGTGCCAGCCGCTTGGGGGGCATGAACACCGGGGAGCTGTTTTTT; CDR3aa: CASRLGGMNTGELFF